This T cell receptor (beta chain) is drawn from a study of cytomegalovirus exposure and HLA in healthy donors. This clone came up a few times. What it binds is unknown. Donors counted as nominally healthy when sampled, yet unrecorded immune exposures were likely. Primers for the PCR totalled 60 Vbeta and 13 Jbeta. The table came from immunoSEQ multiplex PCR; TCRdb's copy has only in-frame clones and leaves some out. The table records fewer than 200,000 clones, approximately 72% of them present only once. This CDR3 has 14 amino acids. Trimming shortened V by 4 bases and J by 0 bases, and 10 bases separated the two germline ends. In germline, CDR1 is MGHRA, CDR2 YSYEKL. General observations from the study: Later work found most CMV-associated TCR beta chains apparently HLA-restricted. Rare TCR sequences predominated, though certain public TCRs were found in many donors.

The chain combines TRBV4-1 with TRBJ2-7; TRBD1 might be the D (6 bases). Sequenced input: PBMCs. This sequence originates from a man in his forties or fifties in good health and CMV-seronegative. The CDR3 DNA sequence: TGCGCCAGCAGCCCAGGGGTCAGCTCCTACGAGCAGTACTTC. Its protein product is CASSPGVSSYEQYF.